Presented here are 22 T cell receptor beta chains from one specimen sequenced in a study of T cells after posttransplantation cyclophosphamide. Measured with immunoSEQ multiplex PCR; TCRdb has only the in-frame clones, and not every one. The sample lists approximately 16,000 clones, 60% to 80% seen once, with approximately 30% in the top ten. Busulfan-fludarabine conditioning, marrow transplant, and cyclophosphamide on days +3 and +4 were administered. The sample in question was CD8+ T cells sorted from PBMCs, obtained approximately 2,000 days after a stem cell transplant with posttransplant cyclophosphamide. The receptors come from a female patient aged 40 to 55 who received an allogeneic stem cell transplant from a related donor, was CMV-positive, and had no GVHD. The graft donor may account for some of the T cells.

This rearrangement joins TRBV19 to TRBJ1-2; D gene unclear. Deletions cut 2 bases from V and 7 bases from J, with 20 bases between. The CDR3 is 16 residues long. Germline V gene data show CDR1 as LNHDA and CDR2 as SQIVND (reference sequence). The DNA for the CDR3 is TGTGCCAGTAGTATAACCGGAGGCCCCGAGGGTGGTGGCTACACCTTC. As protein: CASSITGGPEGGGYTF.

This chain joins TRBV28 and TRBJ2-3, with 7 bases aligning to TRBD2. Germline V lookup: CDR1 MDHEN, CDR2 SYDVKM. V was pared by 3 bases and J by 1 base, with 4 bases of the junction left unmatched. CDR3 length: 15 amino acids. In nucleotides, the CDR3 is TGTGCCAGCAGTTTCCCTGCGGGGGGCACAGATACGCAGTATTTT. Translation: CASSFPAGGTDTQYF. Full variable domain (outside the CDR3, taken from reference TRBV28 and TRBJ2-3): DVKVTQSSRYLVKRTGEKVFLECVQDMDHENMFWYRQDPGLGLRLIYFSYDVKMKEKGDIPEGYSVSREKKERFSLILESASTNQTSMYLCASSFPAGGTDTQYFGPGTRLTVL.

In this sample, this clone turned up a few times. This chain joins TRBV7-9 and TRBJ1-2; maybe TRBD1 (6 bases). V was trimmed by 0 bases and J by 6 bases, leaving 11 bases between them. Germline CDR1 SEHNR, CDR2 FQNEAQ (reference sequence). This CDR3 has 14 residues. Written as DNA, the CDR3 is TGTGCCAGCAGCTTAGCGGCAGGGGTCGATGGCTACACCTTC. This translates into CASSLAAGVDGYTF. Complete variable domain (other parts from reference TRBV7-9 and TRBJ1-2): DTGVSQNPRHKITKRGQNVTFRCDPISEHNRLYWYRQTLGQGPEFLTYFQNEAQLEKSRLLSDRFSAERPKGSFSTLEIQRTEQGDSAMYLCASSLAAGVDGYTFGSGTRLTVV.

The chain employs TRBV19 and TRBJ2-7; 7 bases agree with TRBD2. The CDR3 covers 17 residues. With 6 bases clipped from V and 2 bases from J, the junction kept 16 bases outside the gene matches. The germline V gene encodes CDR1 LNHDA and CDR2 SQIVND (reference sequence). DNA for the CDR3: TGTGCCAGTAGCCATGCAGACCTGGCGGGGGTTCCCTACGAGCAGTACTTC. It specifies CASSHADLAGVPYEQYF.

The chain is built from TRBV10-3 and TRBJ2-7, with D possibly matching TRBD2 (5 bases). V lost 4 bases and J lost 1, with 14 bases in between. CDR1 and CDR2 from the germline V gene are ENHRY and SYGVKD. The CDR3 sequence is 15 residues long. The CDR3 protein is CAISADVSASYEQYF. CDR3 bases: TGTGCCATCAGTGCGGACGTTAGCGCATCCTACGAGCAGTACTTC.

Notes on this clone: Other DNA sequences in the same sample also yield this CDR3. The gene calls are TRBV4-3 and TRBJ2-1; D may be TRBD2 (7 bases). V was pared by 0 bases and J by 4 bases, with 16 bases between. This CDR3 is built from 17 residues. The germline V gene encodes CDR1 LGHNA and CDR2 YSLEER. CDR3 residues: CASSQDGAGGPYNEQFF. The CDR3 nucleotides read TGCGCCAGCAGCCAAGATGGCGCCGGGGGGCCTTACAATGAGCAGTTCTTC.

CDR3: CASTPDFRQGAYGYTF. CDR3 DNA sequence: TGTGCCAGCACACCGGACTTCAGACAGGGAGCCTATGGCTACACCTTC. This rearrangement joins TRBV5-6 to TRBJ1-2; 7 nucleotides line up with TRBD1. Germline V gene lookup returns CDR1 SGHDT and CDR2 YYEEEE. CDR3 length: 16 residues. After removal of 6 bases from V and 4 bases from J, the junction contained 15 bases not matched to a gene.

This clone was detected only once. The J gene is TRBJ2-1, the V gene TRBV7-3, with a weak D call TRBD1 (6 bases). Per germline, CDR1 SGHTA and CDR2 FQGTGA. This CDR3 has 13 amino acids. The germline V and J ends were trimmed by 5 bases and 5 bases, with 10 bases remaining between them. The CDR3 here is CASSPGQNNEQFF. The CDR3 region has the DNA TGTGCCAGCAGCCCAGGACAGAACAATGAGCAGTTCTTC. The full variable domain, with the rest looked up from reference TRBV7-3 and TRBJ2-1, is GAGVSQTPSNKVTEKGKYVELRCDPISGHTALYWYRQSLGQGPEFLIYFQGTGAADDSGLPNDRFFAVRPEGSVSTLKIQRTERGDSAVYLCASSPGQNNEQFFGPGTRLTVL.

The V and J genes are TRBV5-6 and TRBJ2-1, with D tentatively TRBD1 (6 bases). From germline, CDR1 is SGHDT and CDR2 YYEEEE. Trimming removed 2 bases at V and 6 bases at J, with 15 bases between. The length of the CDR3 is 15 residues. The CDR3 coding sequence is TGTGCCAGCAGCTTCCCTCGGGCAGGGGTCAATGAGCAGTTCTTC. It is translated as CASSFPRAGVNEQFF.

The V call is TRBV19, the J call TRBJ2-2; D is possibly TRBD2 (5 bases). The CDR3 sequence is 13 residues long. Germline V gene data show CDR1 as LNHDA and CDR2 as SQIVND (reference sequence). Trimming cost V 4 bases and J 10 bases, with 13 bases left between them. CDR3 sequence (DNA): TGTGCCAGTAGTAATCGGAGGCCTACGGAGCTGTTTTTT. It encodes CASSNRRPTELFF. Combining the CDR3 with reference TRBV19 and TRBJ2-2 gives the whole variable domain DGGITQSPKYLFRKEGQNVTLSCEQNLNHDAMYWYRQDPGQGLRLIYYSQIVNDFQKGDIAEGYSVSREKKESFPLTVTSAQKNPTAFYLCASSNRRPTELFFGEGSRLTVL.

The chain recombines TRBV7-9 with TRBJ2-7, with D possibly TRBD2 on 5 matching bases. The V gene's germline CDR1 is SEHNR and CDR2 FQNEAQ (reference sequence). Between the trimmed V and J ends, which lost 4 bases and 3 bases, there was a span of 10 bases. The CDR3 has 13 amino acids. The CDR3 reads CASSSLGNYEQYF. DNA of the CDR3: TGTGCCAGCAGCTCCCTCGGGAACTACGAGCAGTACTTC.

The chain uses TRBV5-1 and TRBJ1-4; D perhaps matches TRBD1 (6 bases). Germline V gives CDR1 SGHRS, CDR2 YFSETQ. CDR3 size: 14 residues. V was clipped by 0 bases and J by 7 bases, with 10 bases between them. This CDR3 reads CASSLAGDREKLFF. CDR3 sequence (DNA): TGCGCCAGCAGCTTGGCAGGGGATCGTGAAAAACTGTTTTTT.

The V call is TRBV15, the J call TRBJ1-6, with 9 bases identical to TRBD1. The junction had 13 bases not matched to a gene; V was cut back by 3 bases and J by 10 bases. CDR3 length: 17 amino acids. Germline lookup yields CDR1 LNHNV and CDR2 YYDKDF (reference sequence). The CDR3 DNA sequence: TGTGCCACCAGCAGGGGGGTCGGGACAGGGAAGGGCTCACCCCTCCACTTT. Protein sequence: CATSRGVGTGKGSPLHF. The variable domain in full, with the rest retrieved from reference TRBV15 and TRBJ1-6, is DAMVIQNPRYQVTQFGKPVTLSCSQTLNHNVMYWYQQKSSQAPKLLFHYYDKDFNNEADTPDNFQSRRPNTSFCFLDIRSPGLGDTAMYLCATSRGVGTGKGSPLHFGNGTRLTVT.

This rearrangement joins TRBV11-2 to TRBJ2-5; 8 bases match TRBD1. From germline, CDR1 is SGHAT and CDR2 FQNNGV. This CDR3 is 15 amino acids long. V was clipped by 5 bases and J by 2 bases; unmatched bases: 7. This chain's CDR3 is CASSRRNRGQETQYF. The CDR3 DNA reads TGTGCCAGCAGCCGTAGAAACAGGGGGCAAGAGACCCAGTACTTC.

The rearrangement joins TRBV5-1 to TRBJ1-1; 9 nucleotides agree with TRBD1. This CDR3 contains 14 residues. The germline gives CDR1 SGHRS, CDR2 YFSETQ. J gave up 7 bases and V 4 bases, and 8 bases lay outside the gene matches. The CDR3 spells CASSRSDRGGEAFF. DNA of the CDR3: TGCGCCAGCAGCAGATCGGACAGGGGTGGTGAAGCTTTCTTT.

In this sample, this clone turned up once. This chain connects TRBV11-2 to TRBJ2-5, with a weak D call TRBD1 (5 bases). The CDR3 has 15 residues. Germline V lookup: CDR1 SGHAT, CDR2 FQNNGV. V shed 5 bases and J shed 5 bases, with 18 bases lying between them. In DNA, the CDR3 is TGTGCCAGCAGCCCCGGGTTGGGGCTTAGGGAGACCCAGTACTTC. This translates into CASSPGLGLRETQYF.

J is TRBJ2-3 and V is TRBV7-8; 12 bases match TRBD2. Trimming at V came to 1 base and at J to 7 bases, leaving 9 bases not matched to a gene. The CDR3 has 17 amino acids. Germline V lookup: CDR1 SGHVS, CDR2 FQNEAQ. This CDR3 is CASSLVGGGLAGNTQYF. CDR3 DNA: TGTGCCAGCAGCTTAGTGGGGGGCGGACTAGCGGGGAATACGCAGTATTTT.

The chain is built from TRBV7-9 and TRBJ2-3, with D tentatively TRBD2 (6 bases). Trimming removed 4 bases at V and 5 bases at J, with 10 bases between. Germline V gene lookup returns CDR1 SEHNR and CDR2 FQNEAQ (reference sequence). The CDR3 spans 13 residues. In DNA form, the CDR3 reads TGTGCCAGCAGCTCCGGGGGAATAGATACGCAGTATTTT. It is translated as CASSSGGIDTQYF.

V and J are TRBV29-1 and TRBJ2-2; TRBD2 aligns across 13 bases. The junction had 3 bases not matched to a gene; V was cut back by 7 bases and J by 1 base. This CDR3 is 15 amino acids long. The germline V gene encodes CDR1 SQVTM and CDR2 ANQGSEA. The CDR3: CSGGLAGENTGELFF. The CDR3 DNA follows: TGCAGCGGCGGACTAGCGGGGGAGAACACCGGGGAGCTGTTTTTT.

The CDR3 DNA reads TGCGCCAGCAGCCAAGATCGACAAGGGGAAGAGACCCAGTACTTC. It yields the protein CASSQDRQGEETQYF. The chain carries TRBV4-3 and TRBJ2-5; possibly TRBD1 for D (5 bases). Trimming took off 0 bases at V and 3 bases at J, with 11 bases between the two ends. Germline values: CDR1 LGHNA, CDR2 YSLEER. This CDR3 region has 15 residues.

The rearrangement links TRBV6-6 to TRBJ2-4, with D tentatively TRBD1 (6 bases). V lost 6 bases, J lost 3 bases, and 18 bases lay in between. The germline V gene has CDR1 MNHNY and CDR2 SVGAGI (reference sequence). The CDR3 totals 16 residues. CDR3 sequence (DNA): TGTGCCAGCAGCCCCCGTCTCAGGGGCGTCAAAAACATTCAGTACTTC. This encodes CASSPRLRGVKNIQYF.

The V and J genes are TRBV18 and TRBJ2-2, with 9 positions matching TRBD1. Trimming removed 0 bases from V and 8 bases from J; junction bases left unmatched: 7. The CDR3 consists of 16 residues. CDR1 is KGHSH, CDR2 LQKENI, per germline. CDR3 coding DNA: TGTGCCAGCTCACCACCGCTTCACAGGGGGCCTGGGGAGCTGTTTTTT. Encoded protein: CASSPPLHRGPGELFF.